The next 25 T cell receptor beta chains were all read from a single sample in a study of human thymus T cells. Clones were read by immunoSEQ multiplex PCR, and TCRdb kept only the in-frame ones, dropping some. The sample has some 57,000 clones, approximately 93% seen once; the top ten hold roughly 5.7%. Sequencing was carried out using blood. The origin of the receptors is a boy under three years old with a congenital heart defect but otherwise immunologically healthy.

This clone was detected once. The rearrangement uses TRBV5-1 and TRBJ1-1, with D perhaps TRBD1 (5 bases). Germline V lookup: CDR1 SGHRS, CDR2 YFSETQ. V lost 0 bases and J 3 bases, leaving 9 bases between the germline ends. The CDR3 consists of 14 residues. The CDR3 bases are TGCGCCAGCAGCTTGGGAGGCAGGGACACTGAAGCTTTCTTT. Amino acid sequence: CASSLGGRDTEAFF. The whole variable domain, remainder taken from reference TRBV5-1 and TRBJ1-1, is KAGVTQTPRYLIKTRGQQVTLSCSPISGHRSVSWYQQTPGQGLQFLFEYFSETQRNKGNFPGRFSGRQFSNSRSEMNVSTLELGDSALYLCASSLGGRDTEAFFGQGTRLTVV.

V gene TRBV14 combines with J gene TRBJ2-3, with TRBD2 matching over 8 bases. The CDR3 covers 16 residues. J lost 3 bases, V lost 1 base, and 6 bases had no gene match. Germline V CDR1 and CDR2: SGHDN, FVKESK. The CDR3: CASSQGLRGGTDTQYF. CDR3 DNA sequence: TGTGCCAGCAGCCAAGGATTACGGGGGGGGACAGATACGCAGTATTTT. The full variable domain, completed using reference TRBV14 and TRBJ2-3, is EAGVTQFPSHSVIEKGQTVTLRCDPISGHDNLYWYRRVMGKEIKFLLHFVKESKQDESGMPNNRFLAERTGGTYSTLKVQPAELEDSGVYFCASSQGLRGGTDTQYFGPGTRLTVL.

In its sample, this clone was seen once. The rearrangement uses TRBV10-3 and TRBJ2-3, with D possibly TRBD2 on 5 matching bases. V was clipped by 6 bases and J by 1 base, with 8 bases between them. This CDR3 contains 13 residues. CDR1 ENHRY and CDR2 SYGVKD come from the germline V gene. For the CDR3, the DNA is TGTGCCATCAGAGGAGGAGGCACAGATACGCAGTATTTT. Translated: CAIRGGGTDTQYF.

V and J are TRBV18 and TRBJ1-3; TRBD1 matches 7 bases. J lost 4 bases, V lost 5 bases, and 5 bases had no gene match. Germline V gene data show CDR1 as KGHSH and CDR2 as LQKENI. CDR3 size: 14 residues. CDR3 protein: CASSGGTAGNTIYF. Here the CDR3 DNA reads TGTGCCAGCTCAGGAGGGACAGCCGGAAACACCATATATTTT.

The chain uses TRBV27 and TRBJ2-7, with TRBD2 identical over 7 bases. J lost 0 bases, V lost 3 bases, and 5 bases had no gene match. Germline-derived CDR1 and CDR2 are MNHEY and SMNVEV (reference sequence). The CDR3 length is 15 residues. CDR3 in amino acids: CASSFGGVASYEQYF. In nucleotides, the CDR3 is TGTGCCAGCAGTTTTGGGGGGGTGGCCTCCTACGAGCAGTACTTC.

This clone turned up a few times. The chain is built from TRBV9 and TRBJ2-2, with TRBD2 matching 14 bases. V dropped 4 bases and J dropped 8; count of bases not matched to a gene: 7. This CDR3 region has 16 residues. Germline assignment: CDR1 SGDLS and CDR2 YYNGEE. CDR3 amino acids: CASSPRGLAGGGELFF. The DNA of the CDR3 is TGTGCCAGCAGCCCCCGCGGACTAGCGGGAGGTGGGGAGCTGTTTTTT.

The gene calls are TRBV11-2 and TRBJ2-7, with D perhaps matching TRBD2 (5 bases). Germline CDR1 reads SGHAT; CDR2 reads FQNNGV. Trimming took off 1 base at V and 4 bases at J, with 11 bases between the two ends. The CDR3 is 14 residues long. The CDR3 nucleotides read TGTGCCAGCAGCTTAGGAGGGCGGCCTTACGAGCAGTACTTC. Translating it yields CASSLGGRPYEQYF.

This chain joins TRBV4-1 and TRBJ2-3; tentatively, D is TRBD2 (5 bases). CDR1 is MGHRA, CDR2 YSYEKL, per germline. V was trimmed by 1 base and J by 3 bases, leaving 5 bases between them. The CDR3 has 13 amino acids. The CDR3 region is CASSQAGTDTQYF. In DNA, the CDR3 is TGCGCCAGCAGCCAAGCGGGGACAGATACGCAGTATTTT.

The chain has TRBV25-1 and TRBJ2-5; D is undetermined. Looked up from germline, CDR1 is MGHDK and CDR2 is SYGVNS. This CDR3 contains 11 residues. Trimming stripped 6 bases from V and 3 bases from J, with 5 bases between. CDR3 DNA: TGTGCCAGCAGCCTTGAAGAGACCCAGTACTTC. This gives the protein CASSLEETQYF.

The genes are TRBV4-2 and TRBJ2-2, with D tentatively TRBD2 (5 bases). The CDR3 consists of 16 residues. The V end was cut by 1 base, the J end by 6 bases, with 15 bases between. Germline V lookup: CDR1 LGHNA, CDR2 YNFKEQ. This chain's CDR3 is CASSQGRTSPPGELFF. The DNA for the CDR3 is TGTGCCAGCAGCCAAGGGAGGACCAGCCCACCCGGGGAGCTGTTTTTT.

This rearrangement joins TRBV6-5 to TRBJ2-5; TRBD1 is a possible D gene (7 bases). Germline V gene sequence: CDR1 MNHEY, CDR2 SVGAGI. V dropped 6 bases and J dropped 5 bases, with 16 bases sitting between them. This CDR3 is 14 amino acids long. CDR3 in DNA: TGTGCCAGCAGCCGTCTCAGGGGGGCTGAGACCCAGTACTTC. This sequence encodes CASSRLRGAETQYF.

This rearrangement joins TRBV7-9 to TRBJ1-1, with unresolved D. V shed 2 bases and J shed 8 bases, with 6 bases lying between them. The CDR3 runs to 11 residues. CDR1 is SEHNR and CDR2 is FQNEAQ in the germline V gene (reference sequence). CDR3 loop: CASSLIAEAFF. In DNA form, the CDR3 reads TGTGCCAGCAGCTTAATTGCGGAAGCTTTCTTT.

The V and J genes are TRBV7-2 and TRBJ1-2, with 11 bases identical to TRBD1. Unmatched junction bases numbered 6, after V lost 5 bases and J lost 1 base. Per the germline V gene, CDR1 is SGHTA and CDR2 is FQGNSA. CDR3 size: 16 residues. CDR3 nucleotide sequence: TGTGCCAGCAGCCGCTGGGGGACAGGGGGTAACTATGGCTACACCTTC. As protein: CASSRWGTGGNYGYTF.

The chain uses TRBV13 and TRBJ2-2, with 15 nucleotides matching TRBD2. V trimming: 4 bases; J trimming: 3 bases; junction bases outside the gene matches: 3. Germline-derived CDR1 and CDR2 are PRHDT and FYEKMQ (reference sequence). The length of the CDR3 is 17 residues. The CDR3 nucleotides are TGTGCCAGCAGCTCGGGACTAGCGGGAGGTGACACCGGGGAGCTGTTTTTT. Translation gives CASSSGLAGGDTGELFF.

This sequence joins TRBV19 and TRBJ1-2; possibly TRBD1 for D (5 bases). The CDR3 has 12 amino acids. CDR1 and CDR2 (germline): LNHDA, SQIVND (reference sequence). V was trimmed by 6 bases and J by 8 bases, leaving 13 bases between them. The CDR3 coding sequence is TGTGCCAGTAGCATGGGTCGACAGGGCTACACCTTC. This encodes CASSMGRQGYTF.

The chain recombines TRBV4-2 with TRBJ2-5; 7 nucleotides match TRBD2. Losses at the gene ends were 0 bases for V and 2 bases for J; bases not matched to a gene: 9. Germline V gene lookup returns CDR1 LGHNA and CDR2 YNFKEQ. The CDR3 spans 17 residues. The CDR3 sequence is CASSQDRASGQQETQYF. In DNA form, the CDR3 reads TGTGCCAGCAGCCAAGATCGGGCTAGCGGTCAGCAAGAGACCCAGTACTTC.

This clone was seen only once. The chain couples TRBV9 to TRBJ1-2; 9 bases are a match to TRBD1. Unmatched junction bases numbered 14, after V lost 5 bases and J lost 6 bases. Germline V gene data show CDR1 as SGDLS and CDR2 as YYNGEE. This CDR3 spans 16 amino acids. The CDR3 DNA follows: TGTGCCAGCAGGGAGATTAGACAGGGGGTGAGAAATGGCTACACCTTC. Translated, it gives CASREIRQGVRNGYTF.

This rearrangement joins TRBV4-1 to TRBJ2-7; 9 bases match TRBD1. J gave up 1 base and V 4 bases, and 8 bases lay outside the gene matches. Germline CDR1 is MGHRA and CDR2 is YSYEKL. This CDR3 has 16 amino acids. The CDR3 loop reads CASSPSTGTGSYEQYF. The CDR3 DNA reads TGCGCCAGCAGCCCTTCAACCGGGACAGGGTCCTACGAGCAGTACTTC.

The chain uses TRBV7-9 and TRBJ1-5, with a tentative D call TRBD1 (5 bases). The V gene lost 1 base and the J gene lost 7 bases, with 5 bases spanning the gap. This CDR3 has 12 amino acids. Germline-derived CDR1 and CDR2 are SEHNR and FQNEAQ (reference sequence). The CDR3 sequence is CASSLDRQPQHF. In nucleotides, the CDR3 is TGTGCCAGCAGCTTAGACAGGCAGCCCCAGCATTTT.

This chain joins TRBV28 and TRBJ2-7, with TRBD1 matching over 7 bases. This CDR3 spans 13 amino acids. J lost 5 bases, V lost 3 bases, and 4 bases had no gene match. Germline assignment: CDR1 MDHEN and CDR2 SYDVKM. CDR3 protein: CASSLYDRDEQYF. The CDR3 region has the DNA TGTGCCAGCAGTTTGTACGACAGGGACGAGCAGTACTTC.

The rearrangement joins TRBV28 to TRBJ2-7, with D hard to call. V lost 3 bases and J 3 bases, leaving 9 bases between the germline ends. CDR3 length: 13 residues. Germline V gene lookup returns CDR1 MDHEN and CDR2 SYDVKM. CDR3 residues: CASSFRMSYEQYF. The CDR3 DNA follows: TGTGCCAGCAGTTTTCGCATGAGCTACGAGCAGTACTTC.

This chain joins TRBV2 and TRBJ2-1; TRBD2 matches at 12 bases. The CDR3 covers 12 residues. Germline trimming cut 5 bases from V and 16 bases from J; bases unmatched to any gene: 6. The germline V gene has CDR1 SNHLY and CDR2 FYNNEI. The CDR3 bases are TGTGCCAGCAGTCCACTAGCGGGGGGCCTTTTCTTC. This gives the protein CASSPLAGGLFF.

This clone was counted a few times. The chain uses TRBV19 and TRBJ1-6; TRBD1 matches at 7 bases. With 6 bases clipped from V and 9 bases from J, the junction kept 8 bases outside the gene matches. The germline gives CDR1 LNHDA, CDR2 SQIVND (reference sequence). This CDR3 spans 14 amino acids. In DNA, the CDR3 is TGTGCCAGTAGCCCCGGGACAGTTAGTTCACCCCTCCACTTT. Protein: CASSPGTVSSPLHF.

This clone was seen a handful of times. This chain connects TRBV5-1 to TRBJ1-5; D remains unclear. The V gene lost 3 bases and the J gene lost 5 bases, with 3 bases spanning the gap. The germline V gene encodes CDR1 SGHRS and CDR2 YFSETQ. The CDR3 is made up of 11 amino acids. CDR3 sequence (DNA): TGCGCCAGCAGCTGGGATCAGCCCCAGCATTTT. This translates into CASSWDQPQHF.

The V gene is TRBV6-7, the J gene TRBJ2-5; 12 bases fit TRBD2. TRBV6-7 belongs to the ORF category, with a function that is uncertain. The CDR3 runs 17 residues. V lost 5 bases to trimming and J lost 2 bases; unmatched junction nucleotides: 9. CDR3 protein: CASSHGTSGRTQETQYF. The CDR3 region has the DNA TGTGCCAGCAGTCATGGGACTAGCGGGCGCACTCAAGAGACCCAGTACTTC.